Presented here are 13 T cell receptor beta chains from one specimen sequenced in a study of T cell repertoires in cytomegalovirus infection. These receptors are not linked to any known antigen. MiXCR, applied by TCRdb to the reads, yields one record per CDR3 protein. The table has roughly 920,000 distinct CDR3 sequences, approximately 31% seen once. Here the sequenced sample was cultured CD8+ T cells from PBMCs, taken from culture after CMV antigen stimulation. Receptors were obtained from a human donor in good health (CMV status not recorded). Some clones in this sample may be carry-over from other donors' samples.

Note on this clonotype: One end of the junction does not line up with germline, which may come from a read error. This sequence joins TRBV12-3 or TRBV12-4 and TRBJ2-5; 10 bases are shared with TRBD2. The CDR3 loop spans 16 amino acids. Here the CDR3 reads CASGFQRGGPRETQYF. The CDR3 nucleotides are TGTGCCAGCGGTTTCCAGCGGGGGGGCCCGAGGGAGACCCAGTACTTC.

In its sample, this clonotype was seen once. The gene calls are TRBV13 and TRBJ2-7; 13 nucleotides align to TRBD2. The CDR3 length is 15 residues. The germline V gene has CDR1 PRHDT and CDR2 FYEKMQ (reference sequence). Trimming removed 4 bases from V and 3 bases from J; junction bases left unmatched: 3. In DNA, the CDR3 is TGTGCCAGCAGCTCTACTAGCGGGGGGGGCTACGAGCAGTACTTC. This encodes CASSSTSGGGYEQYF.

The table lists this clonotype with many counts. This rearrangement joins TRBV5-1 to TRBJ2-1; D remains ambiguous. CDR1 SGHRS and CDR2 YFSETQ come from the germline V gene. This CDR3 comprises 14 residues. The V gene lost 2 bases and the J gene lost 7 bases, with 13 bases spanning the gap. CDR3 DNA sequence: TGCGCCAGCAGCTTAGAGCTACCTTGGAATGAGCAGTTCTTC. Translated: CASSLELPWNEQFF.

The table lists this clonotype with a few counts. The chain carries TRBV6-1 and TRBJ1-2, with a possible D match to TRBD1 (5 bases). CDR3 length: 14 residues. Trimming removed 8 bases at V and 3 bases at J, with 16 bases between. The V gene's germline CDR1 is MNHNS and CDR2 SASEGT. The CDR3 nucleotides are TGTGCCAGCGCTCCCTGGGGGGGGGACTATGGCTACACCTTC. It encodes CASAPWGGDYGYTF.

This sequence joins TRBV4-1 and TRBJ2-3, with D unresolved. The germline CDR1 and CDR2 sequences are MGHRA and YSYEKL. Trimming stripped 2 bases from V and 0 bases from J, with 18 bases between. The CDR3 runs to 18 residues. The CDR3 nucleotides are TGCGCCAGCAGCCAATATCTCCATGGTGTCGATAGCACAGATACGCAGTATTTT. It translates to CASSQYLHGVDSTDTQYF.

This clonotype appeared many times. This sequence joins TRBV6-6 and TRBJ2-7, with 7 bases aligning to TRBD1. Germline V CDR1 and CDR2: MNHNY, SVGAGI (reference sequence). V lost 0 bases, J lost 5 bases, and 10 bases stayed unmatched. The CDR3 runs 16 residues. This CDR3 is CASSYSRDSPGNEQYF. CDR3 nucleotide sequence: TGTGCCAGCAGTTACTCACGGGACAGCCCAGGGAACGAGCAGTACTTC.

The count of this clonotype is one. The chain joins TRBV25-1 to TRBJ1-6, with D tentatively TRBD1 (6 bases). The length of the CDR3 is 16 residues. The germline V and J ends were trimmed by 7 bases and 2 bases, with 15 bases remaining between them. Germline lookup yields CDR1 MGHDK and CDR2 SYGVNS. The DNA for the CDR3 is TGTGCCAGCACCAAGGAGGGGGATACCTATAATTCACCCCTCCACTTT. Translation gives CASTKEGDTYNSPLHF.

This clonotype was counted a few times. One end of the junction is discordant with germline, which a read error may explain. The chain joins TRBV6-2 or TRBV6-3 to TRBJ1-1; D not certain. The CDR3 spans 11 residues. Germline CDR1 is MNHEY and CDR2 is SVGEGT. The CDR3 loop is CASRTMRIVLF. The CDR3, as DNA: TGTGCCAGCAGGACTATGAGGATCGTTCTATTT.

The V gene is TRBV28, the J gene TRBJ2-7; 9 positions match TRBD1. The J segment lost 4 bases and the V segment lost 5 bases, leaving 6 bases of the junction unmatched. Germline lookup yields CDR1 MDHEN and CDR2 SYDVKM. The CDR3 has 14 amino acids. The CDR3 region is CASSTLDRGYEQYV. In DNA form, the CDR3 reads TGTGCCAGCAGTACTCTCGACAGGGGGTACGAGCAGTACGTC.

J is TRBJ2-4 and V is TRBV5-6; 10 bases fit TRBD1. V shed 4 bases, J shed 3 bases, and the junction held 4 bases outside the gene matches. CDR3 length: 15 residues. Germline CDR1 SGHDT, CDR2 YYEEEE. As DNA, the CDR3 is TGTGCCAGCAGCCCGGGACAGGGGTACAAAAACATTCAGTACTTC. It encodes CASSPGQGYKNIQYF.

V is TRBV19 and J is TRBJ1-1; 9 positions match TRBD1. CDR3 length: 14 residues. V was pared by 6 bases and J by 3 bases, with 5 bases of the junction left unmatched. CDR1 and CDR2 from the germline V gene are LNHDA and SQIVND (reference sequence). For the CDR3, the DNA is TGTGCCAGTAGGGCTCGGACAGGGGACACTGAAGCTTTCTTT. Translation gives CASRARTGDTEAFF.

The chain carries TRBV6-2 or TRBV6-3 and TRBJ2-7; D remains ambiguous. V was pared by 9 bases and J by 5 bases, with 14 bases between. The CDR3 has 12 residues. The V gene's germline CDR1 is MNHEY and CDR2 SVGEGT. The CDR3 coding sequence is TGTGCCAGTGCCGACCCTCCGGACGAGCAGTACGTC. Protein sequence: CASADPPDEQYV.

This clonotype has a handful of counts. J is TRBJ2-3 and V is TRBV7-8; 7 bases agree with TRBD2. This CDR3 has 16 amino acids. The junction had 12 bases not matched to a gene; V was cut back by 3 bases and J by 6 bases. Germline V gene lookup returns CDR1 SGHVS and CDR2 FQNEAQ. The CDR3 spells CASSLQWGGSTDTQYF. DNA for the CDR3: TGTGCCAGCAGCTTGCAGTGGGGGGGGTCAACGGATACGCAGTATTTT.